A single sample gave rise to the 9 T cell receptor beta chains below, sequenced in a study of cytomegalovirus exposure and HLA in healthy donors listed by TCRdb under 2017. Libraries were constructed by the immunoSEQ multiplex PCR assay. For the multiplex PCR, a mixture combining 60 forward primers for TCR Vbeta segments and 13 reverse primers for TCR Jbeta segments was used. In its TCRdb copy, this immuneACCESS table keeps in-frame sequences only and misses some clones. Where compared with another copy, unresolved V genes explain less than half of these, and the others have no known cause. Recorded for this sample are about 190,000 clones; 65% to 85% of them occurred a single time. The ten largest make up 0.95% to 1.5% of the sample. The sequencing input was PBMCs. These receptors all come from a boy aged 2 to 10 in good health and CMV-seronegative.

This clone was picked up one time. This chain connects TRBV10-3 to TRBJ1-2; 7 bases agree with TRBD1. This CDR3 spans 13 amino acids. The trim removed 9 bases at V and 8 bases at J, leaving 12 bases unmatched. From germline, CDR1 is ENHRY and CDR2 SYGVKD. The CDR3 nucleotides read TGTGCCATTTCCCCCAGAACAGGGGCCGGCTACACCTTC. Translation: CAISPRTGAGYTF.

In DNA, the CDR3 is TGTGCCAGCAGCGTCGGGACAGGGTGGGATCAGCCCCAGCATTTT. Translated: CASSVGTGWDQPQHF. This rearrangement joins TRBV9 to TRBJ1-5; 9 bases match TRBD1. There are 15 residues in the CDR3. Germline trimming cut 2 bases from V and 5 bases from J; bases unmatched to any gene: 5. The germline V gene has CDR1 SGDLS and CDR2 YYNGEE. Based on the CDR3 plus reference TRBV9 and TRBJ1-5, the full variable domain is DSGVTQTPKHLITATGQRVTLRCSPRSGDLSVYWYQQSLDQGLQFLIQYYNGEERAKGNILERFSAQQFPDLHSELNLSSLELGDSALYFCASSVGTGWDQPQHFGDGTRLSIL.

The rearrangement uses TRBV7-9 and TRBJ2-1; 8 nucleotides align to TRBD1. The J segment lost 4 bases and the V segment lost 5 bases, leaving 7 bases of the junction unmatched. The germline gives CDR1 SEHNR, CDR2 FQNEAQ (reference sequence). This CDR3 is built from 15 residues. CDR3 residues: CASSKGQGTYNEQFF. CDR3 bases: TGTGCCAGCAGCAAAGGACAGGGAACGTACAATGAGCAGTTCTTC. Complete variable domain (other parts from reference TRBV7-9 and TRBJ2-1): DTGVSQNPRHKITKRGQNVTFRCDPISEHNRLYWYRQTLGQGPEFLTYFQNEAQLEKSRLLSDRFSAERPKGSFSTLEIQRTEQGDSAMYLCASSKGQGTYNEQFFGPGTRLTVL.

The V gene is TRBV11-3, the J gene TRBJ1-5, with 8 nucleotides matching TRBD1. The CDR3 covers 15 residues. V gave up 1 base and J gave up 5 bases; unmatched junction bases: 4. Per the germline V gene, CDR1 is SGHNT and CDR2 is YENEEA. CDR3: CASSLGTGYHQPQHF. DNA for the CDR3: TGTGCCAGCAGCTTAGGGACAGGGTACCATCAGCCCCAGCATTTT.

The rearrangement uses TRBV7-2 and TRBJ1-3; D remains unclear. Germline CDR1 and CDR2: SGHTA and FQGNSA. This CDR3 region has 13 residues. Trimming stripped 5 bases from V and 1 base from J, with 6 bases between. CDR3 DNA sequence: TGTGCCAGCAGCCGGGATTCTGGAAACACCATATATTTT. It yields the protein CASSRDSGNTIYF.

The genes are TRBV30 and TRBJ1-2; D gene unclear. V lost 4 bases and J 6 bases, leaving 21 bases between the germline ends. The V gene's germline CDR1 is GTSNPN and CDR2 SVGIG (reference sequence). The CDR3 loop spans 15 amino acids. The CDR3 sequence is CAWIWSRVERNGYTF. The CDR3, as DNA: TGTGCCTGGATCTGGTCCCGGGTAGAGAGGAATGGCTACACCTTC.

The CDR3 protein is CSVVSGTWPRGEKLFF. CDR3 bases: TGCAGCGTTGTCTCCGGGACATGGCCTAGGGGTGAAAAACTGTTTTTT. The V call is TRBV29-1, the J call TRBJ1-4; D perhaps matches TRBD1 (6 bases). V lost 4 bases to trimming and J lost 7 bases, with 22 bases between them. This CDR3 is built from 16 residues. Germline V CDR1 and CDR2: SQVTM, ANQGSEA.

The chain couples TRBV4-3 to TRBJ1-2; 9 bases align to TRBD1. The CDR3 totals 15 residues. Germline lookup yields CDR1 LGHNA and CDR2 YSLEER. With V trimmed by 3 bases and J by 6 bases, 8 bases remained unmatched. CDR3 in amino acids: CASSHSGTGTDGYTF. The CDR3 nucleotides read TGCGCCAGCAGCCACTCCGGGACAGGGACTGATGGCTACACCTTC.

DNA of the CDR3: TGTGCCAGCTCAACCGGGTCGCAGGGAAGCTATGGCTACACCTTC. Translation gives CASSTGSQGSYGYTF. The chain uses TRBV18 and TRBJ1-2; the D gene is possibly TRBD1 (5 bases). The V gene's germline CDR1 is KGHSH and CDR2 LQKENI. Trimming shortened V by 5 bases and J by 4 bases, and 17 bases separated the two germline ends. The CDR3 consists of 15 residues.